This T cell receptor beta chain was sequenced for a study (dated by TCRdb to between 2015 and 2016). Libraries were prepared through RT-PCR. The sequencing machine was an Illumina MiSeq. Using fastp at Q25 and MiXCR, TCRdb reprocessed the public reads and kept productive beta chains. CDR3 protein duplicates are merged, each entry listing the most common genes and DNA. Recorded for this sample are about 700,000 distinct CDR3 sequences; approximately 15% of them occurred a single time. Of the sample, 3% to 4.5% falls within the top ten clones. This clonotype has a handful of counts. This receptor's antigen is unknown. Within one base of it there is no much larger clone, and no base qualities were kept. Sequenced material: memory CD4+ T cells from blood. The TCR originated in a female donor in good health, serving as a healthy control.

The CDR3 protein: CASSLQDSSSGNTIYF. The nucleotide sequence is TGCGCCAGCAGCTTACAGGACTCAAGCTCTGGAAACACCATATATTTT. The V and J segments used are TRBV4-1 and TRBJ1-3; perhaps TRBD1 is the D gene, with 5 bases matching. V was cut back by 5 bases and J by 0 bases, leaving a gap of 14 bases between them. From cysteine to phenylalanine, the CDR3 is 16 amino acids long. Only the CDR3 portion is preserved as DNA: 48 bases, with reading frame beginning at the first base. Looking up the germline V gene yields CDR1 MGHRA and CDR2 YSYEKL.